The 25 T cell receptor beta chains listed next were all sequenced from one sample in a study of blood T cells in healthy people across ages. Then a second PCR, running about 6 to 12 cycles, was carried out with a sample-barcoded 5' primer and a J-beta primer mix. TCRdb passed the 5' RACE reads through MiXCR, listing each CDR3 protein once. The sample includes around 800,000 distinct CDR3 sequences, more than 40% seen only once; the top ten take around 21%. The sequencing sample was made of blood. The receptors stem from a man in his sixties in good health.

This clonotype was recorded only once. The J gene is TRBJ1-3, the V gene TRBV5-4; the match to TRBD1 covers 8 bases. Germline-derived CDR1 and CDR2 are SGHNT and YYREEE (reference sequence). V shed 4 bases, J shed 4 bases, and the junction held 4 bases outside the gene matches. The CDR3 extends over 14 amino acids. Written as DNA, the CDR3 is TGTGCCAGCAGCGTCCGGGACAGGGGAAACACCATATATTTT. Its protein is CASSVRDRGNTIYF.

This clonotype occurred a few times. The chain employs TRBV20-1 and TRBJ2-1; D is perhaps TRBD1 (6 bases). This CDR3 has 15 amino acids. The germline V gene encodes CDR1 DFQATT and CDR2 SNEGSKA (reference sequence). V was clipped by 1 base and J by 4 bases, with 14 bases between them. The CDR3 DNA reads TGCAGTGCTAGAGGATGGGGGCCGCGGTACAATGAGCAGTTCTTC. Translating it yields CSARGWGPRYNEQFF.

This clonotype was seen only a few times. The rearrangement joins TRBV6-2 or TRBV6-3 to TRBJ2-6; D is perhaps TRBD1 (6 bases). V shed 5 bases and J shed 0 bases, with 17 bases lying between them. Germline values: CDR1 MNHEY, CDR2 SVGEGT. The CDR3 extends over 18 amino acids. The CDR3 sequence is CASSITGTRFSGANVLTF. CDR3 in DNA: TGTGCCAGCAGTATCACCGGGACACGATTCTCTGGGGCCAACGTCCTGACTTTC.

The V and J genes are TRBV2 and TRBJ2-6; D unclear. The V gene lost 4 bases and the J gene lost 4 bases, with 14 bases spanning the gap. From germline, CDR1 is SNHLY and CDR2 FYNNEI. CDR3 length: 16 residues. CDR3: CASSGPTGPGANVLTF. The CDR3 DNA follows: TGTGCCAGCAGTGGACCGACTGGGCCCGGGGCCAACGTCCTGACTTTC.

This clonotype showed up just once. CDR3 sequence reads: CSARTPPVDQPQHF. CDR3 sequence (DNA): TGCAGTGCTAGGACACCCCCGGTGGATCAGCCCCAGCATTTT. V usage is TRBV20-1 and J usage is TRBJ1-5; D is unresolved. Germline CDR1 and CDR2: DFQATT and SNEGSKA (reference sequence). With 3 bases removed from V and 5 bases from J, the gap between germline ends came to 14 bases. CDR3 length: 14 residues.

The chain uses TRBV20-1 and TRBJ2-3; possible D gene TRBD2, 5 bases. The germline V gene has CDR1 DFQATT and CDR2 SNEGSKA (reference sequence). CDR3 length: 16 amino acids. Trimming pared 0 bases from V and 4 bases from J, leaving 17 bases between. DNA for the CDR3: TGCAGTGCTAGAGATGTGTGGGGAGTGGTTCCAGATACGCAGTATTTT. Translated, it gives CSARDVWGVVPDTQYF.

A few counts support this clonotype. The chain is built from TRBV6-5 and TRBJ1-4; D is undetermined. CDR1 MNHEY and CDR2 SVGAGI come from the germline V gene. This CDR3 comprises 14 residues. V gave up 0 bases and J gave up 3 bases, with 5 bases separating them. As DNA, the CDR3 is TGTGCCAGCAGTTACTCGTTTTCTAATGAAAAACTGTTTTTT. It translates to CASSYSFSNEKLFF.

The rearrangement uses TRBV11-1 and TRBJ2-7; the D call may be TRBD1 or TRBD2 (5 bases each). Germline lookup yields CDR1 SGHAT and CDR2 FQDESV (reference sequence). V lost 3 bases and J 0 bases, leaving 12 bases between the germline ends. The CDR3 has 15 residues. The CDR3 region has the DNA TGTGCCAGCAGCTTCGGGAATGGGGGCTCCTACGAGCAGTACTTC. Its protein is CASSFGNGGSYEQYF. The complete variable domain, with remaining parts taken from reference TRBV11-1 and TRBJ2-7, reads EAEVAQSPRYKITEKSQAVAFWCDPISGHATLYWYRQILGQGPELLVQFQDESVVDDSQLPKDRFSAERLKGVDSTLKIQPAELGDSAMYLCASSFGNGGSYEQYFGPGTRLTVT.

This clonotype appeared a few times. CDR3 in DNA: TGCAGCGTTCCCGTAGCGGGGGGGGGCTACAATGAGCAGTTCTTC. It translates to CSVPVAGGGYNEQFF. The rearrangement uses TRBV29-1 and TRBJ2-1, with TRBD2 identical over 11 bases. J was trimmed by 3 bases and V by 5 bases; bases with no gene match: 6. The CDR3 totals 15 residues. Germline CDR1 reads SQVTM; CDR2 reads ANQGSEA.

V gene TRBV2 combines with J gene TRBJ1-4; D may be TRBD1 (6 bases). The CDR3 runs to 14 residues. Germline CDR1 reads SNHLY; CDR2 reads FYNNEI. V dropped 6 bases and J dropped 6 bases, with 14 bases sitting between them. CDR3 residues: CASSRDIGDEKLFF. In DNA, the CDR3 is TGTGCCAGCAGCCGGGACATTGGGGATGAAAAACTGTTTTTT.

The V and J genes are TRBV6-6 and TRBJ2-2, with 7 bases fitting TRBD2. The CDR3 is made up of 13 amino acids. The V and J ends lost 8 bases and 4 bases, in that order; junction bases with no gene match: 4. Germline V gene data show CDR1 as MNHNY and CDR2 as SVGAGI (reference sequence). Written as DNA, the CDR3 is TGTGCCAGCCGGGGCGGGGGCACCGGGGAGCTGTTTTTT. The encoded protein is CASRGGGTGELFF.

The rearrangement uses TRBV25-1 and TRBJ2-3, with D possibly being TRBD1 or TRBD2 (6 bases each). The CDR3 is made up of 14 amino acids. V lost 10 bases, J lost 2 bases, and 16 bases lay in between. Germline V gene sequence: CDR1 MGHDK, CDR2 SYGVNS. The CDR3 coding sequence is TGTGCCACCCAGAGGGGGGAGTTCACAGATACGCAGTATTTT. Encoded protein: CATQRGEFTDTQYF.

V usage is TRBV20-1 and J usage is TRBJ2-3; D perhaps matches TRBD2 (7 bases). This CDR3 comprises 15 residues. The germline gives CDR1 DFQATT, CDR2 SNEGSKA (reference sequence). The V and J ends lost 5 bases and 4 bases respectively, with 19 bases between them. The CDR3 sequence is CSARGATLSADTQYF. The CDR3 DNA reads TGCAGTGCTCGGGGGGCCACTCTTTCGGCAGATACGCAGTATTTT.

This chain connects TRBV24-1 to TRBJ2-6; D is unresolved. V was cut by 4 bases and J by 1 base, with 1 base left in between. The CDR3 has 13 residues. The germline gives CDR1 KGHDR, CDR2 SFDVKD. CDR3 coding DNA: TGTGCCACCAGTGAATCTGGGGCCAACGTCCTGACTTTC. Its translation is CATSESGANVLTF.

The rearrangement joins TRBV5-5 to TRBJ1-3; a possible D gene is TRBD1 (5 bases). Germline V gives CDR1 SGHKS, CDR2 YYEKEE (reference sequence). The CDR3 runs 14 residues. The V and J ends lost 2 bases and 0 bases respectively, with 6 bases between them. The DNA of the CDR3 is TGTGCCAGCAGCTTTCAGGGCTCTGGAAACACCATATATTTT. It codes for CASSFQGSGNTIYF.

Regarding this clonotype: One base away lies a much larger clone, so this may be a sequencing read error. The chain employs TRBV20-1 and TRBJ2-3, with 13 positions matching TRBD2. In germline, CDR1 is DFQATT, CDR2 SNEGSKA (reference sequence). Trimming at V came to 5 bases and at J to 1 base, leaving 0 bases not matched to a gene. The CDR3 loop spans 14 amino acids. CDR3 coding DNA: TGCAGTGCTGGGACTAGCGGGGGCACAGATACGCAGTATTTT. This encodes CSAGTSGGTDTQYF.

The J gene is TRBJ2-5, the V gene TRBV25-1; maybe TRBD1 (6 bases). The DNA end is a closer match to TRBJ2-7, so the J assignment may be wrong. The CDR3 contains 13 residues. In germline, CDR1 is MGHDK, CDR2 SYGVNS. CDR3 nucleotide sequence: TGTGCCAGCGAGAGGGACATTTCCTACGAGCAGTACTTC. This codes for CASERDISYEQYF.

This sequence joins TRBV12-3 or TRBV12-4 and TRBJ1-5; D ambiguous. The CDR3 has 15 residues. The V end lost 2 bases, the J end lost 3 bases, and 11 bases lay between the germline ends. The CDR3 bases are TGTGCCAGCAGTTTAAGGGCCCCAAACAATCAGCCCCAGCATTTT. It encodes CASSLRAPNNQPQHF.

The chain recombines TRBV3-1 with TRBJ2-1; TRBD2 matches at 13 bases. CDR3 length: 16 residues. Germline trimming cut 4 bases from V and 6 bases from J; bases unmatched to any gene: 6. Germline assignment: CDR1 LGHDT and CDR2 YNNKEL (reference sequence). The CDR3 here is CASSPLGTSGVNEQFF. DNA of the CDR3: TGTGCCAGCAGCCCCCTCGGGACTAGCGGGGTCAATGAGCAGTTCTTC.

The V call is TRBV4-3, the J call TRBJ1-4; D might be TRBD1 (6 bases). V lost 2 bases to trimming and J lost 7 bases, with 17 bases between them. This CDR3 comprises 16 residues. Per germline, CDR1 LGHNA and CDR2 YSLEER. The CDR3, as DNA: TGCGCCAGCAGCCAAAGCTGGAGGGGGGGCGCTGAAAAACTGTTTTTT. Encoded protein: CASSQSWRGGAEKLFF.

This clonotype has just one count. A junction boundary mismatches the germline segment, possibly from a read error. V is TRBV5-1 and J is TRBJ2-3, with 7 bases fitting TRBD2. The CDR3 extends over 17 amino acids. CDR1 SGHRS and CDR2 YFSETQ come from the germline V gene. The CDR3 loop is CVSKKSAERGRTDTQYF. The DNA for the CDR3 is TGCGTCAGCAAGAAGTCCGCTGAGCGGGGTCGCACAGATACGCAGTATTTT.

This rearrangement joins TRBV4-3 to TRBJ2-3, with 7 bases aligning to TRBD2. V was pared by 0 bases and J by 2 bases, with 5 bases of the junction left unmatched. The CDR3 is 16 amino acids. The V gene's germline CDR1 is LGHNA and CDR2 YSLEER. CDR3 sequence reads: CASSQDTGGPTDTQYF. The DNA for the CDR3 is TGCGCCAGCAGCCAAGATACGGGGGGTCCCACAGATACGCAGTATTTT.

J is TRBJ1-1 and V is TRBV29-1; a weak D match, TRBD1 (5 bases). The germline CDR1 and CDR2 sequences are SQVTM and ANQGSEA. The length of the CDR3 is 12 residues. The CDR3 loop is CRAGHGDTEAFF. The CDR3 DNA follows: TGCAGGGCAGGGCACGGAGACACTGAAGCTTTCTTT.

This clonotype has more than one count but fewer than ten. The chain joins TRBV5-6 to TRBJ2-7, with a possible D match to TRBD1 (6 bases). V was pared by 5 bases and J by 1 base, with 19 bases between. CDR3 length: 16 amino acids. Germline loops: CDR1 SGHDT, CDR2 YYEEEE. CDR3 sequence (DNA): TGTGCCAGCAGGTACCGACAGGCCGGTATGTCCTACGAGCAGTACTTC. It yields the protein CASRYRQAGMSYEQYF.

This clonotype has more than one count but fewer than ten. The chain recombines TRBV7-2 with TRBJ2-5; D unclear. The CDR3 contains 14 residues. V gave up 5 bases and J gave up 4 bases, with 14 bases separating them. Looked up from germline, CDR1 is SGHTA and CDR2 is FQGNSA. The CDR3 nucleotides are TGTGCCAGCAGCCCCCTCGTCACGCCAGAGACCCAGTACTTC. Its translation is CASSPLVTPETQYF. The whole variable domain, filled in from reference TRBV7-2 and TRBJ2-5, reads GAGVSQSPSNKVTEKGKDVELRCDPISGHTALYWYRQSLGQGLEFLIYFQGNSAPDKSGLPSDRFSAERTGGSVSTLTIQRTQQEDSAVYLCASSPLVTPETQYFGPGTRLLVL.